Listed here are 2 T cell receptor beta chains from one sample, sequenced in a study of technical replicates of blood from a handful of donors. Clones were read by immunoSEQ multiplex PCR, and TCRdb kept only the in-frame ones, dropping some. The repertoire includes 95,000 to 100,000 clones, 96% of them detected once, and approximately 0.2% sits in the top ten. The sequencing input was T cells isolated from PBMCs. All receptors come from a human donor in good health.

The chain links TRBV12-5 to TRBJ2-4; a weak D match, TRBD2 (5 bases). The germline gives CDR1 LGHNT, CDR2 FRNRAP. The length of the CDR3 is 14 residues. The V gene lost 3 bases and the J gene lost 0 bases, with 6 bases spanning the gap. CDR3 sequence: CASGLGLAKNIQYF. DNA for the CDR3: TGTGCTAGTGGTTTAGGACTAGCCAAAAACATTCAGTACTTC.

The J gene is TRBJ1-5, the V gene TRBV28; D is uncertain. The germline V and J ends were trimmed by 3 bases and 5 bases, with 11 bases remaining between them. The CDR3 extends over 14 amino acids. Per germline, CDR1 MDHEN and CDR2 SYDVKM. The CDR3 protein is CASSLPGGYQPQHF. In DNA, the CDR3 is TGTGCCAGCAGTTTGCCCGGCGGGTATCAGCCCCAGCATTTT.